This record covers a single T cell receptor (beta chain). This clonotype was observed at least ten times. It lacks a known antigen. No qualities accompany the bases; no much larger clone lies one base away. TCR cDNA was synthesized by 5'RACE template switching, through which a universal primer site and unique molecular identifiers were introduced. Priming of cDNA synthesis was performed from both the TCR alpha and TCR beta constant segments. Two PCR steps were used to amplify libraries, with sample barcodes and sequencing adapters being added in the second step. Sequencing of libraries was done on Illumina HiSeq 2500 (2x100 bp) or NovaSeq (2x150 bp). Per the source publication's procedure: MIGEC handled demultiplexing of reads and collapsing into UMI consensus sequences, while MiXCR performed V(D)J alignment. Using edgeR on replicate PBMC samples, clonotypes were called vaccine-responding if FDR was below 0.01 and the log2 fold change was above 5 up to day 15. CD4 or CD8 identity was assigned to each bulk clonotype according to whether the clonotype was present at higher abundance in the sequenced CD4 repertoire or the sequenced CD8 repertoire. TCRdb trimmed public reads at Q25 via fastp, called clones via MiXCR and kept in-frame beta chains. Every entry covers one CDR3 protein and lists the most common genes and DNA from its rows. V and J calls and clone size were set by TCRdb, not the authors. The sample table shows 110,000 to 150,000 distinct CDR3 sequences, and under 8% are seen once. Together, the top ten hold under 0.8% of the sample.

What the treatment or condition label conveys for this sample: live attenuated yellow fever vaccine strain. A standard Ficoll-Paque protocol was used to isolate PBMCs from peripheral blood. Dynabeads CD4 and CD8 positive selection kits were used to isolate CD4 and CD8 T-cell fractions. TriZol was used to extract RNA from bulk PBMCs, CD4 and CD8 fractions, and dextramer-positive and dextramer-negative fractions. V drops 6 bases and J drops 7 bases, leaving 16 bases in between. CDR1 and CDR2 were assigned from the germline V gene (reference sequence) as DFQATT and SNEGSKA. From the cysteine through the phenylalanine, the CDR3 covers 13 amino acids. Kept here is only the CDR3 DNA, which spans 39 bases and is read in frame from base 1. The sample belongs to a study of T cells after yellow fever vaccination (dated by TCRdb to about 2019). About the full investigation: The SMART-Seq v4 Ultra Low Input RNA kit was used to prepare libraries from fractions with low cell numbers. Two healthy male donors made up the cohort, one aged 18 to 29 years and the other aged 30 to 40 years. Blood was collected at multiple timepoints before and after primary and secondary immunization, and bulk PBMC replicates and cell subsets were isolated. Bulk TCR alpha and beta repertoires were sequenced longitudinally to track T-cell clones before and after primary and booster YFV17D yellow fever vaccination. What the research found in general, with its limitations: Because abundant contaminating clonotypes from the bulk population could be contained in FACS-sorted repertoires, computational filtering was required. Because the study included only a couple of donors, the extent to which the findings can be generalized is limited. Most clones expanded after primary vaccination were re-detected after the booster (almost 98% of CD4 and roughly 87% of CD8), suggesting broad memory maintenance. A small fraction of clonotypes appeared in both the CD4 and CD8 compartments, likely as a result of convergent recombination. Compared with the primary T-cell response, the secondary T-cell response was weaker but faster, peaking on day 5 rather than day 15.

This sample comprised CD4+ T cells sorted from PBMCs, obtained 10 days after the yellow fever booster vaccination. This clonotype originated in a young man who received the YFV17D yellow fever vaccine. The V and J genes are TRBV20-1 and TRBJ1-5; no D gene can be assigned with confidence. Read as DNA, the sequence is TGCAGTGCGAGTCCTCAGGCTTCCCAGCCCCAGCATTTT. This sequence encodes CSASPQASQPQHF.